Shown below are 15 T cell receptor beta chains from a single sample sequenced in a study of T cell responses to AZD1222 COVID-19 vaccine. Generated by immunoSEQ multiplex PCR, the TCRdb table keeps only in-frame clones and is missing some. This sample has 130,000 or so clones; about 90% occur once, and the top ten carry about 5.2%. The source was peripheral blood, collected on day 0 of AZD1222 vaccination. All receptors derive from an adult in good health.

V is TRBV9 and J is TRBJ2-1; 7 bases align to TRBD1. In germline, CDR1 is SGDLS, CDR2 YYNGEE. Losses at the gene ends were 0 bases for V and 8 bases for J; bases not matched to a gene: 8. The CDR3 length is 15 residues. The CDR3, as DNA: TGTGCCAGCAGCGTAGAGCCGACAGGGCGGCATGAGCAGTTCTTC. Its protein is CASSVEPTGRHEQFF. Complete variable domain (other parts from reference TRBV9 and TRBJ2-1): DSGVTQTPKHLITATGQRVTLRCSPRSGDLSVYWYQQSLDQGLQFLIQYYNGEERAKGNILERFSAQQFPDLHSELNLSSLELGDSALYFCASSVEPTGRHEQFFGPGTRLTVL.

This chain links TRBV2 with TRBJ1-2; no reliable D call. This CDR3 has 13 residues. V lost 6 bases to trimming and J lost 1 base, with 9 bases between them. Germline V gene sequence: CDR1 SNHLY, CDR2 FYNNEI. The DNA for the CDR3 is TGTGCCAGCAGGGGAGGGTATAACTATGGCTACACCTTC. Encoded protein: CASRGGYNYGYTF. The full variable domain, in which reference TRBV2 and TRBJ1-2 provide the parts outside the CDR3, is EPEVTQTPSHQVTQMGQEVILRCVPISNHLYFYWYRQILGQKVEFLVSFYNNEISEKSEIFDDQFSVERPDGSNFTLKIRSTKLEDSAMYFCASRGGYNYGYTFGSGTRLTVV.

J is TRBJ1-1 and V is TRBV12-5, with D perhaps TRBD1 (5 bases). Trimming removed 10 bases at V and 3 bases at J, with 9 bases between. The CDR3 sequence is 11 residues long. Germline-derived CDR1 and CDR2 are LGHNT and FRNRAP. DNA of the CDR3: TGTGCTACCCTAGGGGACACTGAAGCTTTCTTT. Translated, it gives CATLGDTEAFF. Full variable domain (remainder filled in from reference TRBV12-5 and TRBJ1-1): DARVTQTPRHKVTEMGQEVTMRCQPILGHNTVFWYRQTMMQGLELLAYFRNRAPLDDSGMPKDRFSAEMPDATLATLKIQPSEPRDSAVYFCATLGDTEAFFGQGTRLTVV.

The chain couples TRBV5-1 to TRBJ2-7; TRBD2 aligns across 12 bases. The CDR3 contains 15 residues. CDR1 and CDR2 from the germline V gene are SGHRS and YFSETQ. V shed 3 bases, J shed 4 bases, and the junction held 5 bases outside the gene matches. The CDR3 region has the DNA TGCGCCAGCAGCTCGGGACTAGCGGGCCGATACGAGCAGTACTTC. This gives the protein CASSSGLAGRYEQYF.

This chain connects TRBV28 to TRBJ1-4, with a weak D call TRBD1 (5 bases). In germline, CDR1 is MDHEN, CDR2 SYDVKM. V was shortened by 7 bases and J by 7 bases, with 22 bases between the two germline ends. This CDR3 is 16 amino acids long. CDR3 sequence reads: CASTPGTVGMFEKLFF. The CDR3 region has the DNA TGTGCCAGCACCCCCGGGACTGTAGGGATGTTTGAAAAACTGTTTTTT.

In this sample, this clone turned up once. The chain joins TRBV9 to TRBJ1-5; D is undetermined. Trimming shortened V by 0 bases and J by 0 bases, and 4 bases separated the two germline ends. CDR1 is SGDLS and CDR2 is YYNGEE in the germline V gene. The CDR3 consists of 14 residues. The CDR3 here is CASSVDHSNQPQHF. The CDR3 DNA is TGTGCCAGCAGCGTAGACCATAGCAATCAGCCCCAGCATTTT. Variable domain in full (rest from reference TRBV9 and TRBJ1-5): DSGVTQTPKHLITATGQRVTLRCSPRSGDLSVYWYQQSLDQGLQFLIQYYNGEERAKGNILERFSAQQFPDLHSELNLSSLELGDSALYFCASSVDHSNQPQHFGDGTRLSIL.

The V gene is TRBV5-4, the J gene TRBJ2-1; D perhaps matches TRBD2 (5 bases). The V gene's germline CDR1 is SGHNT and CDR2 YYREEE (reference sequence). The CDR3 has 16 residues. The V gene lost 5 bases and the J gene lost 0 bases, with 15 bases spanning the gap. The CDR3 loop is CASRRGSVSSYNEQFF. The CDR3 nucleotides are TGTGCCAGCAGGCGAGGGTCGGTTAGCTCCTACAATGAGCAGTTCTTC.

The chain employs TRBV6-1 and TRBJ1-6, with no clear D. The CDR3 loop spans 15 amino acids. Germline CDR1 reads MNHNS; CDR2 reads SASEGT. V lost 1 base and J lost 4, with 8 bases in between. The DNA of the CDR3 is TGTGCCAGCAGTGAAGTGGGGTTATATAATTCACCCCTCCACTTT. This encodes CASSEVGLYNSPLHF.

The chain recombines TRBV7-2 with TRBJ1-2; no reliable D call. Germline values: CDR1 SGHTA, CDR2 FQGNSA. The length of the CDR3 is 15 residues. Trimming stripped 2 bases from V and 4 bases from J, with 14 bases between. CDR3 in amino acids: CASSLIPGPTYGYTF. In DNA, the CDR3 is TGTGCCAGCAGCTTAATCCCAGGTCCCACCTATGGCTACACCTTC.

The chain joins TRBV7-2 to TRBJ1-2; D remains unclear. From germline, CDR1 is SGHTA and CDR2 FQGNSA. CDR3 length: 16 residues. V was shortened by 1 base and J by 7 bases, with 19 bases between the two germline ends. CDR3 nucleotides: TGTGCCAGCAGCTTAGTTTCGGTGTCACTCCCCAGTGGCTACACCTTC. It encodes CASSLVSVSLPSGYTF.

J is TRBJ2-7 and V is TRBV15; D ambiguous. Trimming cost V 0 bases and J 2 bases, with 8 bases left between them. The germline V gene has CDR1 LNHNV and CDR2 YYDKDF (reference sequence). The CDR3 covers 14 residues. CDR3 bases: TGTGCCACCAGCAGAGAGTACGCAACCTACGAGCAGTACTTC. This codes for CATSREYATYEQYF. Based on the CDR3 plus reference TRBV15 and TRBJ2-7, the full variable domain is DAMVIQNPRYQVTQFGKPVTLSCSQTLNHNVMYWYQQKSSQAPKLLFHYYDKDFNNEADTPDNFQSRRPNTSFCFLDIRSPGLGDTAMYLCATSREYATYEQYFGPGTRLTVT.

CDR3 sequence: CASSVGGVYDGSPLHF. Written as DNA, the CDR3 is TGTGCCAGCAGCGTAGGGGGAGTCTACGACGGTTCACCCCTCCACTTT. The V and J genes are TRBV9 and TRBJ1-6; D remains ambiguous. V was cut by 0 bases and J by 9 bases, with 16 bases left in between. The CDR3 has 16 residues. CDR1 is SGDLS and CDR2 is YYNGEE in the germline V gene.

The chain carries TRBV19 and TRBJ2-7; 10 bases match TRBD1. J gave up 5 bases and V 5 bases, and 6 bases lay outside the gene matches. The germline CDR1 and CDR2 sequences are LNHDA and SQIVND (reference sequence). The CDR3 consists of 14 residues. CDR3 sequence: CASSPDRGSNEQYF. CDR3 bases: TGTGCCAGTAGTCCGGACAGGGGGTCCAACGAGCAGTACTTC.

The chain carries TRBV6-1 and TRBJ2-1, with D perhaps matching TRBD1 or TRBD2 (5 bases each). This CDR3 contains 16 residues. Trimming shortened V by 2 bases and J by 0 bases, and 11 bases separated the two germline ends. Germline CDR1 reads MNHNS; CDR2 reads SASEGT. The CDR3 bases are TGTGCCAGCAGTGAACTCGGGACGCGCTCCTACAATGAGCAGTTCTTC. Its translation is CASSELGTRSYNEQFF.

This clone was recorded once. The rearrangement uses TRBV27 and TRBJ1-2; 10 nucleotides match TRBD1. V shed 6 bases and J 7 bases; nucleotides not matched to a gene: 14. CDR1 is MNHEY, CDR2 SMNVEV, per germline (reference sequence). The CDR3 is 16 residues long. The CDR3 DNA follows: TGTGCCAGCAGCCCCCCGGGACAGGGGCCTAGGGGTGGCTACACCTTC. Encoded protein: CASSPPGQGPRGGYTF.